The TCR beta chain under discussion was sequenced for a study of T-cell reconstitution after alpha-beta-depleted transplantation in children. During its preparation, the TCRbeta library received unique molecular identifiers. TCRdb redid the calling of the PCR reads with MiXCR, one entry per CDR3 protein. There are around 600,000 distinct CDR3 sequences in the sample; about 11% occur only once, and less than 5% lies in the top ten. The CDR3 length is 15 residues. Germline V lookup: CDR1 MDHEN, CDR2 SYDVKM. V was trimmed by 6 bases and J by 1 base, leaving 16 bases between them. In this sample, this clonotype turned up many times.

This chain uses TRBV28 with TRBJ2-7; D gene unclear. The TCR sequence derives from a human donor who donated a stem cell graft to a child with acute myeloid leukemia. Sequenced material: PBMCs from the stem cell graft donor, taken from the stem cell graft. The CDR3 sequence is CASRPRFLASYEQYF. The CDR3 bases are TGTGCCAGCAGGCCGCGATTCTTAGCATCCTACGAGCAGTACTTC.